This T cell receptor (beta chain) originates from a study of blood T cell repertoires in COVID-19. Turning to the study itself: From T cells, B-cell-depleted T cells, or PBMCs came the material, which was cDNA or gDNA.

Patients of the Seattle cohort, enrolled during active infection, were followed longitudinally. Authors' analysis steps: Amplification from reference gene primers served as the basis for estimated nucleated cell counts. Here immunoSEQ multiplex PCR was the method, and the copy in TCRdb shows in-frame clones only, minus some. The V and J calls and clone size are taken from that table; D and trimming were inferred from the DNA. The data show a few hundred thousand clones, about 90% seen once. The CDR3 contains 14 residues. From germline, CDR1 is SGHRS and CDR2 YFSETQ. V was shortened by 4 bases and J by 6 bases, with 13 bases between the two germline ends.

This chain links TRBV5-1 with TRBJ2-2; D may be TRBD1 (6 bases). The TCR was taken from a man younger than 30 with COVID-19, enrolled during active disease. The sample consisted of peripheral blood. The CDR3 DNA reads TGCGCCAGCAGCCCCGATGGGGGCCCCGGGGAGCTGTTTTTT. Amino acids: CASSPDGGPGELFF.